This T cell receptor (beta chain) was identified in a study of CD8 T cells in Susac syndrome. This clonotype was seen once. Germline V CDR1 and CDR2: MNHEY, SVGAGI. This CDR3 comprises 15 residues. V lost 2 bases and J lost 5; bases outside the gene matches: 7. The RNA, about 0.45 to 1 ug, was put through reverse transcription using random hexamers. From the immunoSEQ multiplex PCR reads, TCRdb called clonotypes with MiXCR, one entry per CDR3 protein. Of about 150,000 distinct CDR3 sequences listed, about 94% are singletons. The J gene is TRBJ1-1, the V gene TRBV6-5; 8 bases map to TRBD1. The TCR was taken from a human donor with multiple sclerosis. Sequencing was done on a sample of CD8+ T cells from PBMCs. The CDR3 sequence: CASSYGQGPLTEAFF. CDR3 nucleotides: TGTGCCAGCAGTTACGGACAGGGTCCGCTGACTGAAGCTTTCTTT.